The 10 T cell receptor beta chains below all came from one sample that was sequenced in a study of shared clonotypes between healthy human individuals. The method was immunoSEQ multiplex PCR; TCRdb's version includes in-frame clones alone and lacks a portion of them. The sample lists about 1.4 million clones; 95% to 97% were seen once. Sequenced: naive CD4+ T cells sorted from blood. Described subset: CD45RA+ positively selected. These receptors originate from a man between 25 and 39 years old in good health.

The chain employs TRBV6-6 and TRBJ2-3; D is uncertain. The CDR3 sequence is 13 residues long. Germline V CDR1 and CDR2: MNHNY, SVGAGI (reference sequence). V lost 6 bases, J lost 0 bases, and 7 bases lay in between. CDR3 sequence: CASSQASTDTQYF. CDR3 sequence (DNA): TGTGCCAGCAGCCAAGCTAGCACAGATACGCAGTATTTT.

This chain connects TRBV7-3 to TRBJ2-7, with TRBD2 matching over 10 bases. With 4 bases clipped from V and 0 bases from J, the junction kept 12 bases outside the gene matches. CDR1 is SGHTA and CDR2 is FQGTGA in the germline V gene. The CDR3 has 18 amino acids. CDR3 in DNA: TGTGCCAGCAGCTCACTGAGGCTAGCGGGAGAGAGCTCCTACGAGCAGTACTTC. Amino acid sequence: CASSSLRLAGESSYEQYF.

V gene TRBV19 combines with J gene TRBJ1-5; 7 bases match TRBD1. The germline V gene has CDR1 LNHDA and CDR2 SQIVND (reference sequence). CDR3 size: 15 residues. V gave up 1 base and J gave up 6 bases; unmatched junction bases: 6. The CDR3: CASSIGRGSIQPQHF. The CDR3, as DNA: TGTGCCAGTAGTATAGGCAGGGGGAGTATTCAGCCCCAGCATTTT.

This clone was counted once. The DNA of the CDR3 is TGCGCCAGCAGCCAAGGGGTGGGGTCCCCCTACGAGCAGTACTTC. Residues: CASSQGVGSPYEQYF. The rearrangement uses TRBV4-1 and TRBJ2-7; D is undetermined. Trimming pared 1 base from V and 2 bases from J, leaving 12 bases between. Germline values: CDR1 MGHRA, CDR2 YSYEKL. CDR3 length: 15 residues.

This rearrangement joins TRBV5-4 to TRBJ2-1, with TRBD2 matching 8 bases. This CDR3 has 14 amino acids. V shed 4 bases and J 7 bases; nucleotides not matched to a gene: 7. The germline gives CDR1 SGHNT, CDR2 YYREEE (reference sequence). The CDR3 DNA reads TGTGCCAGCAGCGGGGGACTAGTGTCTAATGAGCAGTTCTTC. Encoded protein: CASSGGLVSNEQFF.

The CDR3 nucleotides read TGTGCTAGTGGCCCCCAGGAGGGGGTGAACACTGAAGCTTTCTTT. Residues: CASGPQEGVNTEAFF. The chain carries TRBV12-5 and TRBJ1-1; D possibly corresponds to TRBD1 (6 bases). The V end lost 6 bases, the J end lost 0 bases, and 14 bases lay between the germline ends. Per the germline V gene, CDR1 is LGHNT and CDR2 is FRNRAP. The CDR3 runs 15 residues.

This clone was seen a single time. The chain is built from TRBV6-5 and TRBJ1-2, with a tentative D call TRBD1 (6 bases). Deletions cut 0 bases from V and 8 bases from J, with 13 bases between. The CDR3 runs 14 residues. Germline CDR1 is MNHEY and CDR2 is SVGAGI. The CDR3 DNA reads as TGTGCCAGCAGTTACTCTACGGGGGGCGCGGGCTACACCTTC. Translation gives CASSYSTGGAGYTF.

The chain has TRBV11-2 and TRBJ2-1; no clear D gene. CDR1 is SGHAT and CDR2 is FQNNGV in the germline V gene. CDR3 length equals 15 residues. V was cut by 5 bases and J by 1 base, with 12 bases left in between. The CDR3 DNA is TGTGCCAGCAGCGTCTTAGGCAGGTCCTACAATGAGCAGTTCTTC. As protein: CASSVLGRSYNEQFF.

The chain carries TRBV18 and TRBJ1-1, with unresolved D. The CDR3 is 14 amino acids. Germline V gene data show CDR1 as KGHSH and CDR2 as LQKENI. Between the trimmed V and J ends, which lost 6 bases and 6 bases, there was a span of 17 bases. The CDR3 region has the DNA TGTGCCAGCTCTAGGGAACCGGTTGGCTCTGAAGCTTTCTTT. This sequence encodes CASSREPVGSEAFF.

This chain uses TRBV10-3 with TRBJ1-5; D gene uncertain. The CDR3 spans 15 residues. Trimming took off 0 bases at V and 3 bases at J, with 9 bases between the two ends. Germline V gives CDR1 ENHRY, CDR2 SYGVKD. The CDR3 DNA is TGTGCCATCAGTGAGTCGAGGCAGATCAATCAGCCCCAGCATTTT. It yields the protein CAISESRQINQPQHF.